This T cell receptor (beta chain) originates from a study of blood T cell repertoires in COVID-19. While infection was still active, Seattle patients were enrolled and then followed longitudinally. In its sample, this clone was seen once. Authors' data handling: The authors estimated nucleated cell counts from reference gene primer amplification. Only in-frame clones appear in the TCRdb table, and some are missing; sequencing was by immunoSEQ multiplex PCR. Clone size and the V and J calls come from that table; the DNA yielded D and trimming. The data hold roughly 310,000 clones, with under 90% observed a single time. The sequence came from a woman aged 25-40 years with COVID-19, enrolled during active disease. Input material: peripheral blood.

The CDR3 protein is CASSVGLAGDLYEQYF. The CDR3 region has the DNA TGTGCCAGCAGCGTAGGGCTAGCGGGAGACCTCTACGAGCAGTACTTC. This chain connects TRBV9 to TRBJ2-7; TRBD2 agrees at 10 bases. The CDR3 runs to 16 residues. CDR1 SGDLS and CDR2 YYNGEE come from the germline V gene. J gave up 3 bases and V 0 bases, and 6 bases lay outside the gene matches.